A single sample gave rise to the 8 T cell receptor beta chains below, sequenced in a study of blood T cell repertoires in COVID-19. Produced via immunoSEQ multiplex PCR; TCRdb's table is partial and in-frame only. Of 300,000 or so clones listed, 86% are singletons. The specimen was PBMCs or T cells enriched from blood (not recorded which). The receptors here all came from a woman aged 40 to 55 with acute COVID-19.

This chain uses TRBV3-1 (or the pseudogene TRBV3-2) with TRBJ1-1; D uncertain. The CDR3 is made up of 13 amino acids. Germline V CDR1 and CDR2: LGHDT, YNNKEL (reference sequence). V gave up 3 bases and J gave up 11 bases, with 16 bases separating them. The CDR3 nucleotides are TGTGCCAGCAGCCAGGGGTCCCATTCGGGGGCTTTCTTT. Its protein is CASSQGSHSGAFF.

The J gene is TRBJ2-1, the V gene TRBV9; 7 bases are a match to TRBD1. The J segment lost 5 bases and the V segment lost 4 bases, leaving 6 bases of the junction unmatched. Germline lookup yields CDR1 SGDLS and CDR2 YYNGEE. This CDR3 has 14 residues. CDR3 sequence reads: CASSPRDRDNEQFF. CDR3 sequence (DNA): TGTGCCAGCAGCCCCCGAGACAGGGACAATGAGCAGTTCTTC.

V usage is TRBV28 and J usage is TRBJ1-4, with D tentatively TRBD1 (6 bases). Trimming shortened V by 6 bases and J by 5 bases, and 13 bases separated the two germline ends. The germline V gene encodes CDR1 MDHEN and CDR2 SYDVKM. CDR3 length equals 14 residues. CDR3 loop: CASSFRGANEKLFF. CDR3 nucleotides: TGTGCCAGCAGCTTTCGGGGGGCGAATGAAAAACTGTTTTTT.

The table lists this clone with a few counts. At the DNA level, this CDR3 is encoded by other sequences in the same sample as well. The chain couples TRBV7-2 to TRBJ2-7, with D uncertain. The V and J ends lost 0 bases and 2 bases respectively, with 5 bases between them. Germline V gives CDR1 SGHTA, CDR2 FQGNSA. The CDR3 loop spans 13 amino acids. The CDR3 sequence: CASSLAGPYEQYF. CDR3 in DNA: TGTGCCAGCAGCTTAGCGGGCCCCTACGAGCAGTACTTC. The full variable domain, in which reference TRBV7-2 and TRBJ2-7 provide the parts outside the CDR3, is GAGVSQSPSNKVTEKGKDVELRCDPISGHTALYWYRQSLGQGLEFLIYFQGNSAPDKSGLPSDRFSAERTGGSVSTLTIQRTQQEDSAVYLCASSLAGPYEQYFGPGTRLTVT.

CDR3 nucleotides: TGTGCCAGCAGCTTACGGCTAGCGGGGTACAATGAGCAGTTCTTC. Translation: CASSLRLAGYNEQFF. The chain recombines TRBV7-8 with TRBJ2-1; 9 positions match TRBD2. The CDR3 runs 15 residues. The V segment lost 2 bases and the J segment 4 bases; nucleotides outside the gene matches: 3. Germline lookup yields CDR1 SGHVS and CDR2 FQNEAQ.

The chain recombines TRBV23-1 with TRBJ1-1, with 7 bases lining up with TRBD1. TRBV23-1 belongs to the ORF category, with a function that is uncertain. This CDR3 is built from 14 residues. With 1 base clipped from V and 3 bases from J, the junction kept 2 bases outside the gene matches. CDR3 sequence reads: CASSQYRGDTEAFF. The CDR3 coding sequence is TGCGCCAGCAGTCAATACAGGGGAGACACTGAAGCTTTCTTT.

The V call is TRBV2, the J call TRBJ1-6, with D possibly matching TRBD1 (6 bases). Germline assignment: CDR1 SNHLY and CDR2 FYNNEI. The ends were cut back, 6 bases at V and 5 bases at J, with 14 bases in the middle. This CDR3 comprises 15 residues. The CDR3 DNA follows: TGTGCCAGCAGCGATGGGACATTGGATAATTCACCCCTCCACTTT. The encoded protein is CASSDGTLDNSPLHF. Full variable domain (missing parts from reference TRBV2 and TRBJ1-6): EPEVTQTPSHQVTQMGQEVILRCVPISNHLYFYWYRQILGQKVEFLVSFYNNEISEKSEIFDDQFSVERPDGSNFTLKIRSTKLEDSAMYFCASSDGTLDNSPLHFGNGTRLTVT.

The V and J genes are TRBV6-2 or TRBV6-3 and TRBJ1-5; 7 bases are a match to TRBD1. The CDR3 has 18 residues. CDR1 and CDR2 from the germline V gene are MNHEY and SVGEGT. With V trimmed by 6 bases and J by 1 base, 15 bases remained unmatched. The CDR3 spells CASSRGAPGQLSNQPQHF. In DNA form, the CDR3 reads TGTGCCAGCAGCCGTGGGGCCCCGGGACAGCTGAGCAATCAGCCCCAGCATTTT.